There are many counts of the clone carrying this TCR beta chain. Antigen specificity is unknown. The data were taken from a study of beta chain features in type 1 diabetes. Broader study findings: More deletions and fewer insertions at VDJ junctions were found in patients with type 1 diabetes.

Reverse transcribing all isolated RNA meant expressed TCRB transcripts were sequenced. Data came from immunoSEQ multiplex PCR; TCRdb stores just in-frame clones and leaves some out. Altogether a few hundred thousand clones are present, approximately 15% being singletons, with the ten largest covering roughly 0.035%. This receptor was taken from a man aged 25-40 years in good health. The sequenced sample consisted of naive CD4+ T cells from blood.

In nucleotides, the CDR3 is TGTGCCAGCAGCGGGCAGACGAAAAACATTCAGTACTTC. Translation: CASSGQTKNIQYF. V is TRBV4-2 and J is TRBJ2-4; D remains unclear. CDR3 size: 13 residues. Germline loops: CDR1 LGHNA, CDR2 YNFKEQ. The V end lost 5 bases, the J end lost 4 bases, and 9 bases lay between the germline ends.